The clone carrying this TCR beta chain was counted many times. The data are from a study of neurological immune-mediated disorders. Across the whole study: About 90% of the roughly 35 multiple sclerosis patients had relapsing-remitting disease; 3 had secondary progressive.

TCRdb recomputed calls from the 5' RACE reads with MiXCR, one row per CDR3 protein. Here the sample spans roughly 76,000 distinct CDR3 sequences, roughly 3% being singletons. Sequencing was done on a sample of PBMCs. The receptor's source is a woman aged 50 to 60 with multiple sclerosis.

The CDR3 DNA follows: TGCAGCGTTCACCAGGACAGGCTCCCCCTTGGCGAGCAGTACGTC. Translating it yields CSVHQDRLPLGEQYV. The chain combines TRBV29-1 with TRBJ2-7; 7 bases fit TRBD1. Germline trimming cut 5 bases from V and 6 bases from J; bases unmatched to any gene: 16. Germline CDR1 and CDR2: SQVTM and ANQGSEA. The CDR3 contains 15 residues.